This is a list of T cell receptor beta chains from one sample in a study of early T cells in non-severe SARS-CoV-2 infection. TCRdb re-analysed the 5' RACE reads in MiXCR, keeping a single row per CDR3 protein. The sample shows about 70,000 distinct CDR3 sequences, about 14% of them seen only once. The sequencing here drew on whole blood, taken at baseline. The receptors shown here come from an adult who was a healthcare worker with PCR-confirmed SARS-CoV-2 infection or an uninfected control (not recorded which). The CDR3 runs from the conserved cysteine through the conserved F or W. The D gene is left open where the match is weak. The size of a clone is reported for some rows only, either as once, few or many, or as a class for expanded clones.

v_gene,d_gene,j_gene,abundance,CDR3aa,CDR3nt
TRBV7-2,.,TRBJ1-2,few,CASSITGSYGYTF,TGTGCCAGCAGCATTACAGGGAGCTATGGCTACACCTTC
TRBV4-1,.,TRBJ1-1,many,CASSRSKTALNTEAFF,TGCGCCAGCAGCCGGAGCAAGACAGCTCTGAACACTGAAGCTTTCTTT
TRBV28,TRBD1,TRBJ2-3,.,CASSSTGGEGTDTQYF,TGTGCCAGCAGTAGTACAGGGGGAGAGGGAACAGATACGCAGTATTTT
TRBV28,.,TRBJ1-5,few,CASSLKGRGANNQPQHF,TGTGCCAGCAGTTTAAAGGGGAGAGGGGCGAATAATCAGCCCCAGCATTTT
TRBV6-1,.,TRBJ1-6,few,CAGQGRYNSPLHF,TGTGCCGGGCAAGGACGGTATAATTCACCCCTCCACTTT
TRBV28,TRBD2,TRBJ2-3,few,CASSPVLKAGAGTDTQYF,TGTGCCAGCAGTCCCGTCTTGAAGGCGGGAGCAGGGACAGATACGCAGTATTTT
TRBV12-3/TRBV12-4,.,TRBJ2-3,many,CASSLSTGSSDTQYF,TGTGCCAGCAGTTTAAGCACAGGGAGTTCAGATACGCAGTATTTT
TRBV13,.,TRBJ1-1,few,CASSSTSLNTEAFF,TGTGCCAGCAGCTCCACCTCATTGAACACTGAAGCTTTCTTT
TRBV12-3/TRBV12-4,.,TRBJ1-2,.,CASSLTALSGNTF,TGTGCCAGCAGTTTAACGGCATTAAGTGGCAACACCTTC
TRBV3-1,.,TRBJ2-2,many,CASSQATSTGELFF,TGTGCCAGCAGCCAGGCCACTAGTACCGGGGAGCTGTTTTTT
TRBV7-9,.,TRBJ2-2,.,CASSRGLAGTGELFF,TGTGCCAGCTCGAGAGGCCTAGCAGGCACCGGGGAGCTGTTTTTT
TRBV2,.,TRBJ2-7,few,CASTATARRNEQYF,TGTGCCAGCACAGCGACTGCACGGAGGAACGAGCAGTACTTC
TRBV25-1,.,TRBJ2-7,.,CASSDRTVSSYEQYF,TGTGCCAGCAGTGACCGGACAGTCAGCTCCTACGAGCAGTACTTC